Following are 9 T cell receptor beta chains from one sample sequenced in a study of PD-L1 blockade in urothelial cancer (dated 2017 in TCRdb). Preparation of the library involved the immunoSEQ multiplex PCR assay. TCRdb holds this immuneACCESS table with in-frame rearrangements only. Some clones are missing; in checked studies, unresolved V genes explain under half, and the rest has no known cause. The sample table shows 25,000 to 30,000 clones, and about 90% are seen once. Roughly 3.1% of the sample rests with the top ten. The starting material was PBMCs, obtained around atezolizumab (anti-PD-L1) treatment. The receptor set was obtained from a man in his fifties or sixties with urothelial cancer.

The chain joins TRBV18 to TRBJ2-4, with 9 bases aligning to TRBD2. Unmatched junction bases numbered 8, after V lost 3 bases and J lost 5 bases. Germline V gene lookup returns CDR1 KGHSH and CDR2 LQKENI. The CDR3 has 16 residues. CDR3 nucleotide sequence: TGTGCCAGCTCACCGGTTCCTAGCGGGACCCAAAACATTCAGTACTTC. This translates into CASSPVPSGTQNIQYF.

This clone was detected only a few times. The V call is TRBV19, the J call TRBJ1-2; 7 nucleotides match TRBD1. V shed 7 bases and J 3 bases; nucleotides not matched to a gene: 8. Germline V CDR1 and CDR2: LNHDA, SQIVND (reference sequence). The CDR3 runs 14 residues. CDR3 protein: CASTRDSVDYGYTF. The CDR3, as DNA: TGTGCCAGTACCCGGGACAGCGTGGACTATGGCTACACCTTC.

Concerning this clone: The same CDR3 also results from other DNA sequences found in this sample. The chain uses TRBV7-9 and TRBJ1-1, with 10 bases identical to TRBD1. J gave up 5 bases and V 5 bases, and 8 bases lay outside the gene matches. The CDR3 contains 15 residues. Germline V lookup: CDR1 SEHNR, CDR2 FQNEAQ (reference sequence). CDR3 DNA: TGTGCCAGCAGCCCTCGGGACAGGGGCTCGACTGAAGCTTTCTTT. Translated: CASSPRDRGSTEAFF.

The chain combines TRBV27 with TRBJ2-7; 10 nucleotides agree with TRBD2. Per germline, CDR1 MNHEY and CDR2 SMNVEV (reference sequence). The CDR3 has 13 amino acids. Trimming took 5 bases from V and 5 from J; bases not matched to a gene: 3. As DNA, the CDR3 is TGTGCCAGCAGTCCGGGACTAGCGAACGAGCAGTACTTC. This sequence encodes CASSPGLANEQYF.

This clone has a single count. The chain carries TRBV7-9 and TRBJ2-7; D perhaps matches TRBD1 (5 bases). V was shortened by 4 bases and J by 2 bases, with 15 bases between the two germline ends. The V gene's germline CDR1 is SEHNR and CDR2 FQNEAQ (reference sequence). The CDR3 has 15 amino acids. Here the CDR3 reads CASSSPRQTPYEQYF. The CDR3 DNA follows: TGTGCCAGCAGCTCCCCGCGACAGACCCCCTACGAGCAGTACTTC.

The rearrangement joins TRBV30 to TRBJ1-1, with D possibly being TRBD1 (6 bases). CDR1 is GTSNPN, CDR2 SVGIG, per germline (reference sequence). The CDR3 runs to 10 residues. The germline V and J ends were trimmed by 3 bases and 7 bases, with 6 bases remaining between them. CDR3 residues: CAWSRGEAFF. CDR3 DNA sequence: TGTGCCTGGAGCAGGGGTGAAGCTTTCTTT.

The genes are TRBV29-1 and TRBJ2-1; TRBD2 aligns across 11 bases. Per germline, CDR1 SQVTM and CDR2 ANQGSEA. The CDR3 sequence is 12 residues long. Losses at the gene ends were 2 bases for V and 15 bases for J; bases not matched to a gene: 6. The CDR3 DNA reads TGCAGCGTTGAACTAGCGGGGGGTCGTCGGTTCTTC. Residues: CSVELAGGRRFF.

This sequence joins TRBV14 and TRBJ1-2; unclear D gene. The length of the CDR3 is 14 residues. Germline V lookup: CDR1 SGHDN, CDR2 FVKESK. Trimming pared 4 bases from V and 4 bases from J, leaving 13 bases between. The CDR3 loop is CASSPGGVSYGYTF. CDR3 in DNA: TGTGCCAGCAGCCCAGGCGGGGTTAGCTATGGCTACACCTTC.

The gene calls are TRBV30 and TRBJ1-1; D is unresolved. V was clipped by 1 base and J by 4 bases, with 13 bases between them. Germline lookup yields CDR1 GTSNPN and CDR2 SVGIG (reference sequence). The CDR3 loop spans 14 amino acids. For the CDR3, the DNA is TGTGCCTGGAGTGAGAGCCTGCTCGGCACTGAAGCTTTCTTT. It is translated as CAWSESLLGTEAFF.